A selection of T cell receptor beta chains follows, all from one sample in a study of neurological immune-mediated disorders. TCRdb called the 5' RACE reads again in MiXCR, with one record for every CDR3 protein. The profile covers 90,000 to 100,000 distinct CDR3 sequences, with 3.5% to 4% appearing a single time and about 6% taken by the ten largest. Sequencing input: PBMCs. These receptors were obtained from a woman aged 18-29 years with multiple sclerosis. Both conserved end residues are part of each CDR3.

J gene	V gene	CDR3 length	CDR3 protein
TRBJ2-3	TRBV20-1	15	CSASRLAGAKDTQYF
TRBJ2-5	TRBV12-3/TRBV12-4	14	CASSGGQDQETQYF
TRBJ1-6	TRBV20-1	16	CSARGQGAGGNSPLHF
TRBJ2-1	TRBV5-1	15	CASSNSGSSYNEQFF
TRBJ2-7	TRBV15	15	CATSRGGTGGYEQYF
TRBJ2-3	TRBV5-1	14	CASKQGAGTDTQYF
TRBJ1-1	TRBV6-1	14	CATRTDSVNTEAFF
TRBJ2-1	TRBV5-1	11	CASRDWDEQFF
TRBJ2-3	TRBV6-5	14	CASSPQGRADTQYF
TRBJ2-6	TRBV28	17	CASSYLEPGSGANVLTF
TRBJ2-2	TRBV15	15	CATKPGQSNTGELFF
TRBJ2-7	TRBV20-1	13	CSARPSGSYEQYF
TRBJ2-7	TRBV29-1	14	CSVEGRGGSYEQYF
TRBJ2-7	TRBV7-9	15	CASSWSGQGIYEQYF